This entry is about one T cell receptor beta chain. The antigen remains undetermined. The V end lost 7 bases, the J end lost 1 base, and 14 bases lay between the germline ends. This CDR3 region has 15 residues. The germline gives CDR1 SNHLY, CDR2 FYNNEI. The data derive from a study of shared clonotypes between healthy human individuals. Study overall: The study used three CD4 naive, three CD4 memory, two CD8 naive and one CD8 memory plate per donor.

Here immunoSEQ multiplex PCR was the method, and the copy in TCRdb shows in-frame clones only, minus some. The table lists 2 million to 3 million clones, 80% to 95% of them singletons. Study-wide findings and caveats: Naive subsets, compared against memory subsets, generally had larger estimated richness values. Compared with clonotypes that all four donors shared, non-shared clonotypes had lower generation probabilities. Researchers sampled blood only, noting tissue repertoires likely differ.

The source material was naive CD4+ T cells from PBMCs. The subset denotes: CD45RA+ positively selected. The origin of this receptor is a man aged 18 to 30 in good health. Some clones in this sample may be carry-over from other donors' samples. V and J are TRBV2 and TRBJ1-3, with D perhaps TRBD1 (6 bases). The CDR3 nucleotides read TGTGCCAGCAAGTTACAGGGACTATCTGGAAACACCATATATTTT. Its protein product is CASKLQGLSGNTIYF.